The clone carrying this TCR beta chain was seen a handful of times. Its target is not known. The germline gives CDR1 LGHNA, CDR2 YSLEER. The CDR3 has 13 residues. Between the trimmed V and J ends, which lost 0 bases and 10 bases, there was a span of 10 bases. The source of the sample is a study of T cell repertoires in cytomegalovirus infection. Study overall: In public TCR beta signatures, there were indications of both CMV infection and matching HLA type. Study conclusions and caveats: The response measured ex vivo was dominated by TCR beta clonotypes (HLA-C-restricted and CMV-specific).

TCRdb reprocessed the reads via MiXCR and lists one record per CDR3 protein. The sample has around 430,000 distinct CDR3 sequences; under 55% are singletons. This receptor was identified in a human donor in good health (CMV status not recorded). Some clones in this sample may be carry-over from other donors' samples. The sequences come from cultured PBMCs, collected from culture after CMV antigen stimulation. The V and J genes are TRBV4-3 and TRBJ2-1; no firm D call. The CDR3 coding sequence is TGCGCCAGCAGCCAAGAGTATCTGCGGGAGCAGTTCTTC. Translation gives CASSQEYLREQFF.